Described below is a single T cell receptor beta chain sequence and its context. Its antigen is undetermined. This entry comes from a study of CD8 T cells in ankylosing spondylitis. Study-wide findings and caveats: A TCR beta motif of under ten highly homologous variants appeared characteristic of ankylosing spondylitis blood.

Each CDR3 protein is one row after TCRdb ran MiXCR on the 5' RACE reads. The sample has over 450,000 distinct CDR3 sequences; roughly 13% are singletons. V shed 2 bases, J shed 3 bases, and the junction held 8 bases outside the gene matches. The CDR3 loop spans 16 amino acids. From germline, CDR1 is MNHEY and CDR2 SMNVEV (reference sequence). This clonotype was obtained from a male donor with ankylosing spondylitis. Sequencing was carried out using blood, either unsorted or a sorted T cell fraction (not recorded which). This chain uses TRBV27 with TRBJ2-3, with 7 bases aligning to TRBD1. The CDR3 DNA reads as TGTGCCAGCAGTTTAGCGGGTGACAGGGAGACAGATACGCAGTATTTT. Translation gives CASSLAGDRETDTQYF.